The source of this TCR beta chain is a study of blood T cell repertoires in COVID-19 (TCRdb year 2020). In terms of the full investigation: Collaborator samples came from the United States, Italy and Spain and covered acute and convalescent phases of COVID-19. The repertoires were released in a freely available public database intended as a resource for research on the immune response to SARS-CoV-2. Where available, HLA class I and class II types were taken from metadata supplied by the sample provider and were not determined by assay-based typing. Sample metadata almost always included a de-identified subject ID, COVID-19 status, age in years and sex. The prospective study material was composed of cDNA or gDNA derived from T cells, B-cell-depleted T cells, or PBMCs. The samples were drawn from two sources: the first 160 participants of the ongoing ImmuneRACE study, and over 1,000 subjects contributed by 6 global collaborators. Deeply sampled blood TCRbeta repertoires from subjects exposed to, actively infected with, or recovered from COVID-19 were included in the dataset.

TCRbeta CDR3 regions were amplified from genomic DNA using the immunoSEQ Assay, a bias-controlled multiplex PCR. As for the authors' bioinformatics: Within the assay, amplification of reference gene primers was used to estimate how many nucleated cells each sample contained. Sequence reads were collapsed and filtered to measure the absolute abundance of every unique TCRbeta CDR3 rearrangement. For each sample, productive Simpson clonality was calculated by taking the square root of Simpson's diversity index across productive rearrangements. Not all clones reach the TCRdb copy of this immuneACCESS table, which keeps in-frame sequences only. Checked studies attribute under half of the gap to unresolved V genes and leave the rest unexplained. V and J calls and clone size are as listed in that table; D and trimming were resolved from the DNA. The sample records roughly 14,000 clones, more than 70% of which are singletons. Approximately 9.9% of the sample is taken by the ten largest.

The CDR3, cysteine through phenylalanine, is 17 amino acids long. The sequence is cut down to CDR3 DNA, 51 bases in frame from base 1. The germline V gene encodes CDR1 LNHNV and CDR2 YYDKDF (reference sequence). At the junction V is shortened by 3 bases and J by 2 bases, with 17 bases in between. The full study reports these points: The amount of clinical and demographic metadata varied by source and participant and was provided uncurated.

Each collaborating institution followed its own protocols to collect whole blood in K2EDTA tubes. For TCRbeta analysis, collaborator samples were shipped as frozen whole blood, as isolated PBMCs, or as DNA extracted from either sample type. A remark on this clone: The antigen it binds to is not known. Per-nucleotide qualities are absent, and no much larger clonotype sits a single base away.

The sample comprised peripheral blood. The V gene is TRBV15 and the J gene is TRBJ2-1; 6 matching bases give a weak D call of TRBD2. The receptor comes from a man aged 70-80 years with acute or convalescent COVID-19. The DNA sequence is TGTGCCACCAGCAGGGTGGGGGGAAGGTTGACCTACAATGAGCAGTTCTTC. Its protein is CATSRVGGRLTYNEQFF. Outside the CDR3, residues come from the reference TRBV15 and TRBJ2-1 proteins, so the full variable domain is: DAMVIQNPRYQVTQFGKPVTLSCSQTLNHNVMYWYQQKSSQAPKLLFHYYDKDFNNEADTPDNFQSRRPNTSFCFLDIRSPGLGDTAMYLCATSRVGGRLTYNEQFFGPGTRLTVL.